The TCR beta chain under discussion was sequenced for a study of control samples from healthy donors and cancer patients (dated by TCRdb to the early 2020s). From the germline V gene, CDR1 is SGDLS and CDR2 is YYNGEE. Compared with germline, V lacks 5 bases and J lacks 0 bases; bases without a gene match: 6. Reading from cysteine to valine, the CDR3 counts 15 amino acids. Solely the CDR3 DNA is kept, with 45 bases framed from the first base. Library generation was performed with the immunoSEQ multiplex PCR assay. What TCRdb holds here is the immuneACCESS table cut down to in-frame rearrangements. Part of the clones is not present; checked against another copy, under half of the missing clones reflect an unresolved V gene, and the others are unexplained. The sample yields some 99,000 clones; roughly 89% were counted once. Jointly, the top ten make up 15% to 20% of the sample. Points on this clone: Its antigen is not yet known. Per-base qualities were not stored, and no clone one base away is much larger.

The chain is made from TRBV9 and TRBJ2-7; 9 nucleotides in the junction match TRBD2. The source of this sequence is a woman between 50 and 59 years old in good health. Sequenced: blood. The DNA reads as follows: TGTGCCAGCAGGGAGGAGCGGGAGGCCTCCTACGAGCAGTACGTC. Its protein reads: CASREEREASYEQYV.